Listed below are T cell receptor beta chains from one sample, sequenced in a study of neurological immune-mediated disorders. MiXCR, applied by TCRdb to the 5' RACE reads, yields one record per CDR3 protein. Here the sample spans more than 75,000 distinct CDR3 sequences, 3.5% being singletons. The specimen sequenced was PBMCs. The receptors originated from a woman aged 45-59 years with multiple sclerosis. Both conserved end residues are part of each CDR3.

v_call,j_call,cdr3_aa
TRBV5-1,TRBJ2-5,CASSLASLETQYF
TRBV7-9,TRBJ2-2,CASSLEKIDTPANTGELFF
TRBV18,TRBJ1-3,CASSRASGGNTIYF
TRBV27,TRBJ1-4,CASRDRYNEKLFF
TRBV7-2,TRBJ1-2,CATTRTGYNGYTF
TRBV4-3,TRBJ1-5,CASSHFFSGAPNQHQHF
TRBV7-2,TRBJ2-7,CASSSLTGPEGYEQYF
TRBV5-6,TRBJ1-5,CASSLANLQNQHF
TRBV7-8,TRBJ1-4,CASRLSRGPTNEKLFF
TRBV25-1,TRBJ1-2,CASRGPVYGYTF
TRBV6-5,TRBJ2-5,CASRPGGLETQYF
TRBV12-5,TRBJ2-1,CASGLVPQGNEQFF
TRBV20-1,TRBJ2-1,CSASRRPGLGNNEQFF
TRBV6-2/TRBV6-3,TRBJ1-4,CASSPPGQGFEKLFF
TRBV6-2/TRBV6-3,TRBJ1-5,CASRPLTGNQPQHF
TRBV20-1,TRBJ2-7,CSARFLASYYEQYF
TRBV12-3/TRBV12-4,TRBJ2-7,CASSFQSGYEQYF
TRBV29-1,TRBJ2-5,CSVEPGDRGTETQYF
TRBV10-3,TRBJ1-6,CAISDGTPSSPLHF
TRBV12-3/TRBV12-4,TRBJ2-1,CASSARPYSYNEQFF
TRBV20-1,TRBJ2-2,CSASRQGRAGELFF
TRBV4-1,TRBJ1-1,CASNYLPGTNTEAFF
TRBV12-3/TRBV12-4,TRBJ1-5,CASSTLLSNQPQHF
TRBV20-1,TRBJ1-1,CSASRGRDEAFF
TRBV7-8,TRBJ2-2,CASSLAGLAGQNTGELFF
TRBV7-2,TRBJ1-4,CASSPRGEKLFF
TRBV20-1,TRBJ2-3,CSASGGSGTDTQYF
TRBV7-2,TRBJ1-2,CASSLQGTDYGYTF
TRBV2,TRBJ2-5,CASSRRQIETQYF
TRBV5-1,TRBJ1-4,CASSLDVGGEKLFF
TRBV6-5,TRBJ2-3,CASSPGLAGPDTQYF
TRBV4-3,TRBJ1-1,CASSLKTWVEAFF
TRBV5-8,TRBJ2-6,CASSYRISGANVLTF
TRBV5-1,TRBJ1-6,CASSIDRFNSTLNF
TRBV7-2,TRBJ2-7,CASSPGILDEQYF
TRBV9,TRBJ2-1,CASSVARTSYNEQFF
TRBV20-1,TRBJ2-1,CSASRTSGVNEQFF
TRBV7-2,TRBJ1-2,CASSLAGGVGNYGYTF
TRBV12-3/TRBV12-4,TRBJ2-1,CASSPDSLLPEQFF
TRBV12-3/TRBV12-4,TRBJ2-3,CASIPDSKTQYF
TRBV9,TRBJ2-7,CASSPDRSHEQYF
TRBV5-4,TRBJ2-7,CASSLDRARGEQYF
TRBV6-4,TRBJ2-6,CASTQPTGYASGANVLTF
TRBV20-1,TRBJ2-7,CSARDRDPPYEQYF